This entry features one T cell receptor beta chain sequence. Its antigen is still unknown. Lacking the conserved final phenylalanine or tryptophan, this CDR3 likely reflects a read error. These data are taken from a study of regulatory T cells in long-lasting Graves disease. Regarding the study as a whole: Researchers reported studying only peripheral blood, not thyroid tissue.

Time point specified: newly diagnosed GD, antithyroid drugs for less than 3 months. Construction of the TCR library relied on RNA isolated from PBMCs. For TCR beta, libraries came from iRepertoire HTBI primers and Arm-PCR of CDR3 regions. In TCRdb, the multiplex PCR reads were re-called with MiXCR into one record per CDR3 protein. Of hundreds of thousands of distinct CDR3 sequences detected, more than 10% appear once; the ten largest clones hold about 8.9%. These data also formed part of another study, on T cells in Graves' hyperthyroidism and ophthalmopathy. This second study notes: Lactation, pregnancy, other autoimmune disease or uncontrolled infection led to exclusion of patients. Among thyroid clonotypes expanded above 0.001, most also appeared in blood.

The source was peripheral blood mononuclear cells (PBMCs), collected at new diagnosis, from a patient treated with antithyroid drugs. The source of this sequence is a woman in her twenties or thirties with Graves disease.

CDR3 in amino acids: CASSQDPFEQQYL. CDR3 bases: TGTGCCAGCAGCCAAGATCCCTTCGAACAGCAGTACTTA. The gene calls are TRBV4-2 and TRBJ2-7; D unresolved. Looked up from germline, CDR1 is LGHNA and CDR2 is YNFKEQ. Trimming took 0 bases from V and 8 from J, leaving 11 bases between them. This CDR3 spans 13 amino acids.